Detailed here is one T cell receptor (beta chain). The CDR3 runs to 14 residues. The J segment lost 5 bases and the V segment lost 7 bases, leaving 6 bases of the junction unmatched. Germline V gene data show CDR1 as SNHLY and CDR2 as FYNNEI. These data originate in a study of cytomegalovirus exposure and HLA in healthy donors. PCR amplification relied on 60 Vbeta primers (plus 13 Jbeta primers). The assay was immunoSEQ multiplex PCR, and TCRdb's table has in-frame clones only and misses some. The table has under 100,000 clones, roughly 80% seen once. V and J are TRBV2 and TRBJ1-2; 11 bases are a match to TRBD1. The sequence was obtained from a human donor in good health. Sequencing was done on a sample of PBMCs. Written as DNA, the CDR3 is TGTGCCAGCAACCCGGGACAGGGGGTGTATGGCTACACCTTC. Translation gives CASNPGQGVYGYTF.